This is a list of T cell receptor beta chains from one sample in a study of spatial heterogeneity in lung cancer. TCRdb re-called the 5' RACE reads through MiXCR, storing one row per CDR3 protein. The sample contains tens of thousands of distinct CDR3 sequences, roughly 9.5% of which appear only once. The starting material was PBMCs, obtained at surgery. The receptors were gathered from a male donor with early-stage non-small cell lung cancer. Both conserved end residues are part of each CDR3. Each record gives: D gene, V gene, J gene, clone size, CDR3 protein, CDR3 DNA. A D gene is named only where the DNA matches it firmly. Clone sizes are given selectively: once, few, many, or a class where the clone is expanded.

NA,TRBV29-1,TRBJ2-7,many,CSVERDKDEQYF,TGCAGCGTTGAGAGGGATAAGGACGAGCAGTACTTC
NA,TRBV5-1,TRBJ1-1,NA,CASTPLGGLQNTEAFF,TGCGCCAGCACCCCCCTTGGGGGGTTACAGAACACTGAAGCTTTCTTT
NA,TRBV4-1,TRBJ2-1,many,CASSQVGLDEQFF,TGCGCCAGCAGCCAAGTGGGCTTAGATGAGCAGTTCTTC
TRBD2,TRBV29-1,TRBJ2-5,many,CSVDALAGDQETQYF,TGCAGCGTTGATGCTCTAGCGGGAGACCAAGAGACCCAGTACTTC
TRBD1,TRBV5-1,TRBJ2-7,NA,CASSRTGGTYEQYF,TGCGCCAGCAGCAGGACAGGGGGGACCTACGAGCAGTACTTC
TRBD2,TRBV9,TRBJ2-5,NA,CASSVAPSGGQETQYF,TGTGCCAGCAGCGTAGCTCCTAGCGGGGGCCAAGAGACCCAGTACTTC
NA,TRBV5-1,TRBJ2-5,many,CASTYTPGNQETQYF,TGCGCCAGCACCTACACCCCCGGAAACCAAGAGACCCAGTACTTC
NA,TRBV6-5,TRBJ2-7,NA,CASSYRDTAYEQYF,TGTGCCAGCAGTTACAGGGACACCGCCTACGAGCAGTACTTC
TRBD1,TRBV14,TRBJ2-7,few,CASSQGAGTGSYEQYF,TGTGCCAGCAGCCAAGGTGCCGGGACAGGGTCCTACGAGCAGTACTTC
TRBD2,TRBV9,TRBJ2-1,many,CASSLSVGRAIYNEQFF,TGTGCCAGCAGCCTTTCGGTCGGGAGGGCCATCTACAATGAGCAGTTCTTC
NA,TRBV2,TRBJ1-6,NA,CASSDRNNSPLHF,TGTGCCAGCAGTGACAGGAATAATTCACCCCTCCACTTT
NA,TRBV11-2,TRBJ1-1,many,CASSLGSNTEAFF,TGTGCCAGCAGCTTAGGCAGTAACACTGAAGCTTTCTTT
TRBD1,TRBV5-1,TRBJ1-6,few,CASSLQGSNNSPLHF,TGCGCCAGCAGCTTACAGGGGTCCAATAATTCACCCCTCCACTTT
NA,TRBV29-1,TRBJ2-3,many,CSVEPGAVTDTQYF,TGCAGCGTTGAGCCTGGGGCGGTCACAGATACGCAGTATTTT
TRBD1,TRBV20-1,TRBJ2-1,NA,CSARSGQGALNEQFF,TGCAGTGCTAGATCGGGACAGGGGGCGCTAAATGAGCAGTTCTTC
TRBD1,TRBV28,TRBJ2-5,few,CASSVQGSETQYF,TGTGCCAGCAGCGTACAGGGGTCAGAGACCCAGTACTTC
NA,TRBV6-2/TRBV6-3,TRBJ2-7,NA,CASSQNSYEQYF,TGTGCCAGCAGCCAGAACAGCTACGAGCAGTACTTC
NA,TRBV2,TRBJ2-3,NA,CASRQTGGGPDTQYF,TGTGCCAGCAGGCAAACAGGGGGGGGCCCAGATACGCAGTATTTT
TRBD2,TRBV12-3/TRBV12-4,TRBJ2-7,many,CASSPSGDYEQYF,TGTGCCAGCAGTCCGAGCGGGGACTACGAGCAGTACTTC
NA,TRBV29-1,TRBJ2-1,few,CSVEVRARPNNNEQFF,TGCAGCGTTGAAGTAAGGGCGAGACCGAACAACAATGAGCAGTTCTTC
NA,TRBV9,TRBJ2-5,NA,CASSLYGGLQETQYF,TGTGCCAGCAGCTTGTACGGTGGGCTACAAGAGACCCAGTACTTC
NA,TRBV5-1,TRBJ1-2,NA,CASSTQGTDYGYTF,TGCGCCAGCAGCACACAGGGAACGGACTATGGCTACACCTTC
NA,TRBV7-2,TRBJ2-1,medium-sized,CASSSDLSEQFF,TGTGCCAGCAGCTCGGACCTATCGGAGCAGTTCTTC
NA,TRBV5-5,TRBJ2-2,few,CASSLRPRDTGELFF,TGTGCCAGCAGCTTGAGACCCCGGGATACCGGGGAGCTGTTTTTT
TRBD1,TRBV18,TRBJ2-1,few,CASSPPTGGGSNEQFF,TGTGCCAGCTCACCACCGACAGGGGGTGGAAGTAATGAGCAGTTCTTC
NA,TRBV20-1,TRBJ2-7,NA,CSARAETTLAYEQYF,TGCAGTGCTAGAGCGGAGACCACCCTAGCCTACGAGCAGTACTTC
NA,TRBV15,TRBJ2-4,many,CATSTGYDIQYF,TGTGCCACCTCCACAGGGTACGACATTCAGTACTTC
NA,TRBV6-5,TRBJ2-3,few,CASSYTGAPSTDTQYF,TGTGCCAGCAGTTATACGGGGGCGCCTAGCACAGATACGCAGTATTTT
NA,TRBV20-1,TRBJ2-7,few,CSAQRSSYEQYF,TGCAGTGCCCAGCGGAGCTCCTACGAGCAGTACTTC
NA,TRBV5-1,TRBJ2-1,NA,CASSLEFNEQFF,TGCGCCAGCAGCTTGGAATTCAATGAGCAGTTCTTC
NA,TRBV5-1,TRBJ2-3,few,CASSPTRVWTDTQYF,TGCGCCAGCAGCCCAACCCGGGTCTGGACAGATACGCAGTATTTT
NA,TRBV7-7,TRBJ1-3,NA,CASSLGSDSYSGNTIYF,TGTGCCAGCAGCTTAGGAAGTGACAGTTACTCTGGAAACACCATATATTTT